This T cell receptor (beta chain) was identified during a study of cytomegalovirus exposure and HLA in healthy donors. The PCR was carried out with 60 Vbeta primers and 13 Jbeta primers. Some clones are missing from TCRdb's copy, which holds only in-frame ones; the method was immunoSEQ multiplex PCR. The repertoire holds about 99,000 clones, with around 61% as singletons. The ends were cut back, 5 bases at V and 2 bases at J, with 18 bases in the middle. The germline CDR1 and CDR2 sequences are SEHNR and FQNEAQ (reference sequence). The CDR3 loop spans 16 amino acids. The TCR originated in a woman between 50 and 59 years old in good health and CMV-seronegative. The gene calls are TRBV7-9 and TRBJ1-2, with D perhaps matching TRBD1 (6 bases). Sequenced material: PBMCs. The CDR3 is CASSGDQTGTNYGYTF. DNA for the CDR3: TGTGCCAGCAGCGGGGACCAGACAGGCACAAACTATGGCTACACCTTC.